What follows are 15 T cell receptor beta chains derived from one specimen sequenced in a study of T cell responses to AZD1222 COVID-19 vaccine. Measured with immunoSEQ multiplex PCR; TCRdb has only the in-frame clones, and not every one. The sample has some 130,000 clones; around 90% are singletons. The sequences come from peripheral blood, collected on day 0 of AZD1222 vaccination. The receptor set was obtained from an adult in good health.

The V call is TRBV27, the J call TRBJ2-6; 10 nucleotides align to TRBD1. The germline V gene encodes CDR1 MNHEY and CDR2 SMNVEV (reference sequence). V shed 6 bases and J 0 bases; nucleotides not matched to a gene: 2. This CDR3 has 16 amino acids. For the CDR3, the DNA is TGTGCCAGCAGGGGACAGGGGAGCTCTGGGGCCAACGTCCTGACTTTC. It specifies CASRGQGSSGANVLTF.

The chain recombines TRBV4-3 with TRBJ2-5; D is uncertain. The CDR3 has 13 amino acids. The germline gives CDR1 LGHNA, CDR2 YSLEER. With 1 base removed from V and 5 bases from J, the gap between germline ends came to 8 bases. The CDR3 DNA reads TGCGCCAGCAGCCAAGCACCGCTGGAGACCCAGTACTTC. Translated, it gives CASSQAPLETQYF.

The chain joins TRBV28 to TRBJ1-5, with unresolved D. Looked up from germline, CDR1 is MDHEN and CDR2 is SYDVKM. Trimming took 6 bases from V and 2 from J, leaving 29 bases between them. The CDR3 is 20 amino acids. The CDR3: CASRRGPRPTRVMGNQPQHF. The CDR3 DNA reads as TGTGCCAGCAGACGCGGCCCCCGCCCAACCCGCGTTATGGGCAATCAGCCCCAGCATTTT.

In this sample, this clone turned up once. The genes are TRBV10-3 and TRBJ2-2; D perhaps matches TRBD2 (5 bases). The CDR3 covers 15 residues. Trimming removed 1 base at V and 8 bases at J, with 14 bases between. Germline V gene lookup returns CDR1 ENHRY and CDR2 SYGVKD. The CDR3 loop reads CAISEFSLEAGELFF. DNA of the CDR3: TGTGCCATCAGTGAGTTCTCCCTGGAGGCTGGGGAGCTGTTTTTT.

Notes on this clone: The junction and the germline gene differ at one end; a read error may be behind it. V gene TRBV2 combines with J gene TRBJ1-2; 7 bases agree with TRBD1. This CDR3 has 11 amino acids. CDR1 is SNHLY and CDR2 is FYNNEI in the germline V gene. The CDR3 bases are TGTGCCAGCAGGGCGGACAGGTCCTGCCACTTC. Encoded protein: CASRADRSCHF.

The chain joins TRBV2 to TRBJ1-2, with a possible D match to TRBD1 (5 bases). Germline assignment: CDR1 SNHLY and CDR2 FYNNEI. Trimming left V 3 bases short and J 7 bases short, with 12 bases between. CDR3 length equals 13 residues. In DNA form, the CDR3 reads TGTGCCAGCAGTGATGGGGGTAAGGTTGGCTACACCTTC. It yields the protein CASSDGGKVGYTF.

V usage is TRBV7-6 and J usage is TRBJ2-1; D ambiguous. The V end lost 0 bases, the J end lost 1 base, and 13 bases lay between the germline ends. Germline V CDR1 and CDR2: SGHVS, FNYEAQ. The CDR3 sequence is 17 residues long. The CDR3 DNA is TGTGCCAGCAGCTTAGCGTCACGGATGGGGTCCTACAATGAGCAGTTCTTC. This encodes CASSLASRMGSYNEQFF.

V usage is TRBV15 and J usage is TRBJ1-3; D unclear. V was shortened by 1 base and J by 3 bases, with 13 bases between the two germline ends. The germline V gene has CDR1 LNHNV and CDR2 YYDKDF (reference sequence). This CDR3 contains 16 residues. The CDR3 region is CATSRADRRGGNTIYF. CDR3 in DNA: TGTGCCACCAGCAGAGCGGACCGACGGGGTGGAAACACCATATATTTT.

This clone was observed a single time. The V call is TRBV5-1, the J call TRBJ1-1; tentatively, D is TRBD1 (6 bases). The CDR3 covers 14 residues. The V end lost 2 bases, the J end lost 1 base, and 9 bases lay between the germline ends. CDR1 and CDR2 (germline): SGHRS, YFSETQ. DNA of the CDR3: TGCGCCAGCAGCTTAGGGGGGGAGAACACTGAAGCTTTCTTT. This translates into CASSLGGENTEAFF.

The rearrangement joins TRBV14 to TRBJ2-7; D not certain. Germline lookup yields CDR1 SGHDN and CDR2 FVKESK. Trimming pared 3 bases from V and 7 bases from J, leaving 13 bases between. The CDR3 covers 13 residues. Written as DNA, the CDR3 is TGTGCCAGCAGCCAGCTCGGGCTAAGGGAGCAGTACTTC. Amino acids: CASSQLGLREQYF. The whole variable domain, filled in from reference TRBV14 and TRBJ2-7, reads EAGVTQFPSHSVIEKGQTVTLRCDPISGHDNLYWYRRVMGKEIKFLLHFVKESKQDESGMPNNRFLAERTGGTYSTLKVQPAELEDSGVYFCASSQLGLREQYFGPGTRLTVT.

This rearrangement joins TRBV4-2 to TRBJ2-1; a possible D gene is TRBD2 (6 bases). This CDR3 has 15 residues. Germline CDR1 is LGHNA and CDR2 is YNFKEQ. V lost 0 bases, J lost 4 bases, and 10 bases lay in between. CDR3 amino acids: CASSQDPGLYNEQFF. In DNA, the CDR3 is TGTGCCAGCAGCCAAGATCCGGGACTTTACAATGAGCAGTTCTTC.

This rearrangement joins TRBV19 to TRBJ1-5; D is unclear. Between the trimmed V and J ends, which lost 2 bases and 4 bases, there was a span of 3 bases. Germline values: CDR1 LNHDA, CDR2 SQIVND (reference sequence). This CDR3 contains 12 residues. CDR3 sequence reads: CASSIMNQPQHF. CDR3 nucleotides: TGTGCCAGTAGTATAATGAATCAGCCCCAGCATTTT.

This clone has just a few counts. This chain connects TRBV6-5 to TRBJ2-3; D remains ambiguous. CDR1 MNHEY and CDR2 SVGAGI come from the germline V gene. The CDR3 is 14 amino acids. The V end was cut by 5 bases, the J end by 2 bases, with 11 bases between. CDR3 loop: CASSPSQATDTQYF. CDR3 DNA: TGTGCCAGCAGTCCCTCTCAGGCCACAGATACGCAGTATTTT.

V and J are TRBV27 and TRBJ2-1; TRBD1 matches 7 bases. From germline, CDR1 is MNHEY and CDR2 SMNVEV (reference sequence). V shed 6 bases, J shed 4 bases, and the junction held 12 bases outside the gene matches. The CDR3 runs to 16 residues. CDR3 coding DNA: TGTGCCAGCAGCTACCCACAGGGGCTCGGATACAATGAGCAGTTCTTC. This encodes CASSYPQGLGYNEQFF.

This chain links TRBV10-3 with TRBJ2-3; 7 bases fit TRBD1. From germline, CDR1 is ENHRY and CDR2 SYGVKD. The CDR3 consists of 15 residues. J gave up 3 bases and V 6 bases, and 9 bases lay outside the gene matches. The CDR3 loop is CAIRSRQGETDTQYF. The CDR3 DNA reads TGTGCCATCAGGTCGCGGCAGGGGGAGACAGATACGCAGTATTTT.